This T cell receptor (beta chain) was sequenced in a study of T cells after yellow fever vaccination. TCRdb independently ran MiXCR on the 5' RACE reads; one entry per CDR3 protein. The sample holds hundreds of thousands of distinct CDR3 sequences, about a sixth seen once. The V segment lost 4 bases and the J segment 5 bases; nucleotides outside the gene matches: 12. The germline V gene has CDR1 SGHVS and CDR2 FNYEAQ. The CDR3 runs to 16 residues. The sample here was PBMCs, taken about 5 days after the first yellow fever vaccination. This TCR derives from a man between 18 and 35 years old who received the YFV17D yellow fever vaccine. The chain combines TRBV7-6 with TRBJ2-7, with 9 bases that match TRBD1. Here the CDR3 reads CASSSRLGTGTHEQYF. In nucleotides, the CDR3 is TGTGCCAGCAGCTCGAGGCTTGGGACAGGGACCCACGAGCAGTACTTC.